These 19 T cell receptor beta chains share one sample of origin, sequenced in a study of shared clonotypes between healthy human individuals. Assay used: immunoSEQ multiplex PCR; TCRdb lists only in-frame clones, some missing. The profile shows some 1.4 million clones, roughly 96% of them singletons. Sequencing was performed on naive CD4+ T cells sorted from blood. Subset noted: CD45RA+ positively selected. These receptor sequences come from a young man in good health.

This chain links TRBV7-3 with TRBJ2-3; D gene unclear. This CDR3 region has 13 residues. V shed 0 bases and J shed 8 bases, with 9 bases lying between them. Germline V gives CDR1 SGHTA, CDR2 FQGTGA. CDR3 region: CASSLTGNPTQYF. In DNA form, the CDR3 reads TGTGCCAGCAGCTTAACGGGTAACCCTACGCAGTATTTT. The whole variable domain, filled in from reference TRBV7-3 and TRBJ2-3, reads GAGVSQTPSNKVTEKGKYVELRCDPISGHTALYWYRQSLGQGPEFLIYFQGTGAADDSGLPNDRFFAVRPEGSVSTLKIQRTERGDSAVYLCASSLTGNPTQYFGPGTRLTVL.

This rearrangement joins TRBV28 to TRBJ2-1; a weak D match, TRBD2 (5 bases). This CDR3 contains 14 residues. The V end lost 6 bases, the J end lost 4 bases, and 13 bases lay between the germline ends. CDR1 is MDHEN, CDR2 SYDVKM, per germline. The CDR3: CASSRGTLYNEQFF. The CDR3 bases are TGTGCCAGCAGCCGGGGAACCTTGTACAATGAGCAGTTCTTC.

V and J are TRBV5-1 and TRBJ2-7, with 8 positions matching TRBD1. J was trimmed by 2 bases and V by 4 bases; bases with no gene match: 20. The germline gives CDR1 SGHRS, CDR2 YFSETQ. This CDR3 has 19 amino acids. The DNA of the CDR3 is TGCGCCAGCAGCCCAACCCGACACCAGGGCGGGACAGGAGCCTACGAGCAGTACTTC. This translates into CASSPTRHQGGTGAYEQYF.

The chain employs TRBV29-1 and TRBJ2-3; D is possibly TRBD1 (6 bases). From germline, CDR1 is SQVTM and CDR2 ANQGSEA. V was pared by 4 bases and J by 2 bases, with 13 bases between. This CDR3 has 14 residues. CDR3 residues: CSVVPGGTTDTQYF. CDR3 in DNA: TGCAGCGTTGTCCCTGGGGGCACCACAGATACGCAGTATTTT.

The genes are TRBV9 and TRBJ2-3; 8 bases line up with TRBD2. This CDR3 contains 16 residues. Germline V gene data show CDR1 as SGDLS and CDR2 as YYNGEE. The junction had 6 bases not matched to a gene; V was cut back by 0 bases and J by 3 bases. The DNA for the CDR3 is TGTGCCAGCAGCGTAGCGTTCCGGGAGGGGACAGATACGCAGTATTTT. Translated: CASSVAFREGTDTQYF.

On this clone: Different DNA sequences within this sample yield the same CDR3. V usage is TRBV5-8 and J usage is TRBJ1-5, with D hard to call. The CDR3 sequence is 12 residues long. The V gene's germline CDR1 is SGHTS and CDR2 YDEGEE. V lost 1 base and J lost 5, with 4 bases in between. The CDR3 DNA is TGTGCCAGCAGCTTGCAGTATCAGCCCCAGCATTTT. Its protein is CASSLQYQPQHF.

Details on this clone: Other DNA sequences in this specimen translate into the identical CDR3. The V gene is TRBV7-6, the J gene TRBJ2-1; TRBD1 matches at 8 bases. V shed 4 bases, J shed 7 bases, and the junction held 3 bases outside the gene matches. The CDR3 has 13 amino acids. CDR1 and CDR2 from the germline V gene are SGHVS and FNYEAQ. CDR3 sequence reads: CASSSTGVNEQFF. The CDR3, as DNA: TGTGCCAGCAGCTCGACAGGGGTAAATGAGCAGTTCTTC.

The V call is TRBV29-1, the J call TRBJ1-5; perhaps TRBD1 as D (5 bases). V lost 0 bases, J lost 7 bases, and 7 bases lay in between. Germline V gives CDR1 SQVTM, CDR2 ANQGSEA. This CDR3 is built from 12 residues. CDR3 sequence (DNA): TGCAGCGTTGAAGATAGGGGCCAGCCCCAGCATTTT. It codes for CSVEDRGQPQHF.

The chain joins TRBV14 to TRBJ1-2; D remains unclear. This CDR3 has 12 amino acids. V lost 1 base and J 8 bases, leaving 8 bases between the germline ends. Germline lookup yields CDR1 SGHDN and CDR2 FVKESK. The CDR3 here is CASSQVGGGYTF. CDR3 bases: TGTGCCAGCAGCCAAGTGGGTGGCGGCTACACCTTC. Filled out from reference TRBV14 and TRBJ1-2, the complete variable domain reads EAGVTQFPSHSVIEKGQTVTLRCDPISGHDNLYWYRRVMGKEIKFLLHFVKESKQDESGMPNNRFLAERTGGTYSTLKVQPAELEDSGVYFCASSQVGGGYTFGSGTRLTVV.

The chain couples TRBV27 to TRBJ2-3, with 8 bases matching TRBD1. Trimming at V came to 5 bases and at J to 2 bases, leaving 12 bases not matched to a gene. The CDR3 totals 17 residues. CDR1 and CDR2 from the germline V gene are MNHEY and SMNVEV (reference sequence). The CDR3 is CASSRATGAGVTDTQYF. In DNA, the CDR3 is TGTGCCAGCAGTCGAGCGACAGGGGCAGGGGTCACAGATACGCAGTATTTT.

The J gene is TRBJ2-2, the V gene TRBV7-2; 8 bases fit TRBD2. V was clipped by 5 bases and J by 5 bases; unmatched bases: 7. Germline V gives CDR1 SGHTA, CDR2 FQGNSA. The CDR3 covers 15 residues. In nucleotides, the CDR3 is TGTGCCAGCAGCCCTCGGACTAGCAGGACCGGGGAGCTGTTTTTT. Translating it yields CASSPRTSRTGELFF.

The rearrangement uses TRBV5-5 and TRBJ2-2; 10 nucleotides align to TRBD2. Germline V gene data show CDR1 as SGHKS and CDR2 as YYEKEE (reference sequence). The CDR3 is 17 amino acids. J lost 1 base, V lost 4 bases, and 7 bases had no gene match. The CDR3 protein is CASSKGLAEMNTGELFF. CDR3 DNA: TGTGCCAGCAGCAAAGGACTAGCGGAGATGAACACCGGGGAGCTGTTTTTT.

Comment on this clone: The sample has other DNA sequences that encode this CDR3 too. The chain joins TRBV28 to TRBJ2-1; TRBD2 aligns across 7 bases. J lost 3 bases, V lost 8 bases, and 10 bases had no gene match. Per the germline V gene, CDR1 is MDHEN and CDR2 is SYDVKM. The CDR3 extends over 15 amino acids. CDR3 nucleotide sequence: TGTGCCAGCTCTACGTGGCTAGCGGACTACAATGAGCAGTTCTTC. It codes for CASSTWLADYNEQFF. Full variable domain (outside the CDR3, taken from reference TRBV28 and TRBJ2-1): DVKVTQSSRYLVKRTGEKVFLECVQDMDHENMFWYRQDPGLGLRLIYFSYDVKMKEKGDIPEGYSVSREKKERFSLILESASTNQTSMYLCASSTWLADYNEQFFGPGTRLTVL.

This chain joins TRBV7-6 and TRBJ2-3, with a possible D match to TRBD2 (5 bases). In germline, CDR1 is SGHVS, CDR2 FNYEAQ. The length of the CDR3 is 18 residues. The V and J ends lost 5 bases and 0 bases respectively, with 21 bases between them. DNA of the CDR3: TGTGCCAGCAGCAGCCCACACCGGGAACTAAAGAGCACAGATACGCAGTATTTT. Translating gives CASSSPHRELKSTDTQYF.

The V gene is TRBV7-9, the J gene TRBJ1-1; D not certain. The length of the CDR3 is 16 residues. Germline V lookup: CDR1 SEHNR, CDR2 FQNEAQ (reference sequence). V lost 1 base, J lost 0 bases, and 12 bases lay in between. The CDR3 sequence is CASSLGAAFMNTEAFF. The DNA of the CDR3 is TGTGCCAGCAGCTTAGGAGCAGCTTTCATGAACACTGAAGCTTTCTTT.

The chain joins TRBV7-8 to TRBJ2-5, with D perhaps matching TRBD1 (5 bases). CDR3 length: 14 residues. Germline CDR1 reads SGHVS; CDR2 reads FQNEAQ. V was cut by 5 bases and J by 12 bases, with 22 bases left in between. The CDR3 region is CASSQQINTGTKYF. CDR3 bases: TGTGCCAGCAGCCAGCAGATTAATACAGGAACCAAGTACTTC.

The genes are TRBV7-8 and TRBJ2-1, with 9 bases fitting TRBD1. V lost 2 bases, J lost 3 bases, and 17 bases stayed unmatched. The CDR3 is made up of 20 amino acids. The germline V gene has CDR1 SGHVS and CDR2 FQNEAQ. The CDR3 DNA is TGTGCCAGCAGCTTATCCCCCACAGGGGGCCGTCCGGGTGGCTACAATGAGCAGTTCTTC. Its translation is CASSLSPTGGRPGGYNEQFF.

The CDR3 spells CASSLEAGRRWEQYF. The CDR3 DNA is TGTGCCAGCAGCTTGGAGGCAGGGCGGAGATGGGAGCAGTACTTC. The chain is built from TRBV5-4 and TRBJ2-7; perhaps TRBD1 as D (5 bases). This CDR3 contains 15 residues. Germline loops: CDR1 SGHNT, CDR2 YYREEE (reference sequence). The germline V and J ends were trimmed by 0 bases and 7 bases, with 17 bases remaining between them.

This chain links TRBV10-3 with TRBJ2-7, with TRBD1 as a possible D gene (6 bases). This CDR3 has 12 residues. V gave up 6 bases and J gave up 4 bases, with 10 bases separating them. Germline assignment: CDR1 ENHRY and CDR2 SYGVKD. CDR3 residues: CAISPTGYEQYF. The DNA of the CDR3 is TGTGCCATCAGCCCGACAGGTTACGAGCAGTACTTC.